This entry is about one T cell receptor (beta chain). Antigen specificity is unknown. This sample is drawn from a study of beta chain features in type 1 diabetes. About the study: Sorted cells examined across all samples numbered 85 million to 130 million. Study results and caveats: There was a moderate but significant shortening of TCRB CDR3s in all four CD4+ subsets of Type 1 diabetes patients.

Of the isolated RNA, all was reverse transcribed, and so the sequenced material was expressed TCRB transcripts. Libraries were prepared by immunoSEQ multiplex PCR; TCRdb keeps only in-frame clonotypes and omits some of them. Of around 150,000 clones detected, 10% to 13% appear once; the ten largest clones hold 0.45% to 0.6%. The V and J ends lost 6 bases and 0 bases respectively, with 12 bases between them. CDR1 MDHEN and CDR2 SYDVKM come from the germline V gene. The CDR3 has 15 amino acids. This receptor was identified in a man aged 25-45 years with type 1 diabetes. The sequenced material came from central memory CD4+ T cells from blood. This chain connects TRBV28 to TRBJ1-5; D perhaps matches TRBD1 (5 bases). The CDR3 protein is CASRNRRYSNQPQHF. DNA of the CDR3: TGTGCCAGCAGGAACAGGAGATATAGCAATCAGCCCCAGCATTTT. The full variable domain, rest sourced from reference TRBV28 and TRBJ1-5, is DVKVTQSSRYLVKRTGEKVFLECVQDMDHENMFWYRQDPGLGLRLIYFSYDVKMKEKGDIPEGYSVSREKKERFSLILESASTNQTSMYLCASRNRRYSNQPQHFGDGTRLSIL.